This T cell receptor (beta chain) is from a study of blood T cell repertoires in COVID-19. Study at large: The United States, Italy and Spain provided the acute and convalescent COVID-19 samples. The analysed material was cDNA or gDNA that came from T cells, B-cell-depleted T cells, or PBMCs.

In the authors' methods: It was from reference gene primer amplification that nucleated cell counts were estimated. Generated by immunoSEQ multiplex PCR, the TCRdb table keeps only in-frame clones and is missing some. Clonal size and the V and J genes are those of that table, whereas D and trimming came from the DNA. The sample has about 210,000 clones, about 89% seen once. The sequence was collected from a woman aged 35 to 49 with acute or convalescent COVID-19. Sequencing was carried out using peripheral blood.

The CDR3, as DNA: TGTGCCAGCAGTGAAGCGCTAGGTGACCCTGGCACAGATACGCAGTATTTT. This gives the protein CASSEALGDPGTDTQYF. The gene calls are TRBV6-1 and TRBJ2-3; no clear D. Deletions cut 0 bases from V and 1 base from J, with 14 bases between. The CDR3 covers 17 residues. Germline CDR1 is MNHNS and CDR2 is SASEGT.